One and the same sample provided the 28 T cell receptor beta chains below, sequenced in a study of cytomegalovirus exposure and HLA in healthy donors. The PCR made use of 60 Vbeta and 13 Jbeta primers. The repertoire was sequenced with immunoSEQ multiplex PCR; TCRdb's copy has only in-frame clones and lacks some. The sample yields tens of thousands of clones, 70% to 80% seen once. Sequenced sample: PBMCs. These receptor sequences come from a man in his thirties or forties in good health and CMV-seronegative.

The chain uses TRBV5-4 and TRBJ2-7, with a tentative D call TRBD1 (6 bases). The length of the CDR3 is 14 residues. Germline lookup yields CDR1 SGHNT and CDR2 YYREEE (reference sequence). Trimming took 4 bases from V and 3 from J, leaving 14 bases between them. This CDR3 is CASSGDRSDYEQYF. As DNA, the CDR3 is TGTGCCAGCAGCGGAGACAGGAGCGACTACGAGCAGTACTTC.

The chain couples TRBV2 to TRBJ2-5; D ambiguous. Germline V gives CDR1 SNHLY, CDR2 FYNNEI. V lost 6 bases, J lost 5 bases, and 7 bases lay in between. The CDR3 length is 11 residues. This chain's CDR3 is CASRPRETQYF. CDR3 bases: TGTGCCAGCAGGCCCAGGGAGACCCAGTACTTC.

The sample holds one count of this clone. This CDR3 is CASSNRGPDEQYF. The CDR3 DNA follows: TGTGCCAGCAGCAACAGGGGGCCAGACGAGCAGTACTTC. The chain is built from TRBV6-1 and TRBJ2-7, with 9 positions matching TRBD1. The CDR3 spans 13 residues. With V trimmed by 6 bases and J by 5 bases, 5 bases remained unmatched. CDR1 is MNHNS and CDR2 is SASEGT in the germline V gene.

Concerning this clone: Other DNA sequences in this specimen translate into the identical CDR3. The chain carries TRBV30 and TRBJ2-1, with 9 bases matching TRBD2. The CDR3 has 13 amino acids. In germline, CDR1 is GTSNPN, CDR2 SVGIG (reference sequence). With 5 bases clipped from V and 7 bases from J, the junction kept 6 bases outside the gene matches. The CDR3 bases are TGTGCCTGGGACGGGCTAGCGGGAAATGAGCAGTTCTTC. This translates into CAWDGLAGNEQFF. Drawing the rest from reference TRBV30 and TRBJ2-1, the complete variable domain is SQTIHQWPATLVQPVGSPLSLECTVEGTSNPNLYWYRQAAGRGLQLLFYSVGIGQISSEVPQNLSASRPQDRQFILSSKKLLLSDSGFYLCAWDGLAGNEQFFGPGTRLTVL.

This clone was detected only a few times. The chain couples TRBV5-6 to TRBJ1-2, with D possibly TRBD1 on 5 matching bases. Trimming cost V 1 base and J 7 bases, with 11 bases left between them. This CDR3 has 13 residues. The germline V gene encodes CDR1 SGHDT and CDR2 YYEEEE. Written as DNA, the CDR3 is TGTGCCAGCAGCTTGCAGGGTCTAAGTGGCTACACCTTC. It yields the protein CASSLQGLSGYTF.

The rearrangement uses TRBV18 and TRBJ2-1; 9 bases align to TRBD1. Trimming cost V 5 bases and J 4 bases; bases outside gene matches: 12. Per the germline V gene, CDR1 is KGHSH and CDR2 is LQKENI. This CDR3 has 17 residues. The CDR3 DNA reads as TGTGCCAGCTCATCGAAGAACCGGGACAGGGCGTACAATGAGCAGTTCTTC. This gives the protein CASSSKNRDRAYNEQFF.

This chain uses TRBV7-2 with TRBJ1-2; TRBD1 aligns across 9 bases. The germline V gene has CDR1 SGHTA and CDR2 FQGNSA. This CDR3 region has 15 residues. Losses at the gene ends were 1 base for V and 5 bases for J; bases not matched to a gene: 5. The CDR3 DNA is TGTGCCAGCAGCTTAGAGGGACAGGGAAGGTATGGCTACACCTTC. Protein: CASSLEGQGRYGYTF. The full variable domain, rest sourced from reference TRBV7-2 and TRBJ1-2, is GAGVSQSPSNKVTEKGKDVELRCDPISGHTALYWYRQSLGQGLEFLIYFQGNSAPDKSGLPSDRFSAERTGGSVSTLTIQRTQQEDSAVYLCASSLEGQGRYGYTFGSGTRLTVV.

The rearrangement uses TRBV30 and TRBJ2-1; D is unclear. Germline CDR1 GTSNPN, CDR2 SVGIG (reference sequence). The CDR3 runs 15 residues. Trimming removed 2 bases at V and 4 bases at J, with 15 bases between. Here the CDR3 DNA reads TGTGCCTGGAGTTCCCCTAGTAGTCCTTACAATGAGCAGTTCTTC. Its translation: CAWSSPSSPYNEQFF.

The chain couples TRBV6-4 to TRBJ2-1, with TRBD2 identical over 10 bases. Trimming took 5 bases from V and 6 from J; bases not matched to a gene: 4. Germline V gene lookup returns CDR1 MRHNA and CDR2 SNTAGT. The CDR3 length is 14 residues. The DNA of the CDR3 is TGTGCCAGCAGTACTAGCGGGGACGGCAATGAGCAGTTCTTC. Translation gives CASSTSGDGNEQFF.

The chain employs TRBV27 and TRBJ1-1; no clear D gene. V lost 6 bases, J lost 7 bases, and 12 bases lay in between. Germline-derived CDR1 and CDR2 are MNHEY and SMNVEV (reference sequence). The CDR3 loop spans 12 amino acids. CDR3 residues: CASSPPAGEAFF. The DNA of the CDR3 is TGTGCCAGCAGCCCCCCGGCGGGTGAAGCTTTCTTT.

This clone came up a few times. Other DNA sequences in this sample translate to the same CDR3. The chain employs TRBV14 and TRBJ1-1; no clear D. This CDR3 is built from 14 residues. V was shortened by 1 base and J by 1 base, with 7 bases between the two germline ends. Germline CDR1 reads SGHDN; CDR2 reads FVKESK. CDR3 in amino acids: CASSQVTGNTEAFF. The CDR3 bases are TGTGCCAGCAGCCAAGTAACCGGGAACACTGAAGCTTTCTTT.

This chain connects TRBV6-1 to TRBJ1-2, with D uncertain. Germline lookup yields CDR1 MNHNS and CDR2 SASEGT. The CDR3 spans 16 residues. V was trimmed by 2 bases and J by 4 bases, leaving 17 bases between them. The CDR3 reads CASSERGLTQLYGYTF. The CDR3, as DNA: TGTGCCAGCAGTGAAAGAGGGTTGACTCAACTCTATGGCTACACCTTC.

The CDR3 DNA is TGTGCCTGCACCCCCAGGGGGAGAGGCACTGAAGCTTTCTTT. Amino acid sequence: CACTPRGRGTEAFF. J is TRBJ1-1 and V is TRBV30, with 7 positions matching TRBD1. Unmatched junction bases numbered 11, after V lost 6 bases and J lost 4 bases. This CDR3 contains 14 residues. CDR1 is GTSNPN and CDR2 is SVGIG in the germline V gene (reference sequence).

This chain links TRBV19 with TRBJ1-1, with TRBD1 matching 7 bases. There are 15 residues in the CDR3. The germline V gene encodes CDR1 LNHDA and CDR2 SQIVND (reference sequence). J was trimmed by 0 bases and V by 4 bases; bases with no gene match: 5. Here the CDR3 DNA reads TGTGCCAGTAGTAGGGGCGGGACAGTGAACACTGAAGCTTTCTTT. Protein product: CASSRGGTVNTEAFF. Based on the CDR3 plus reference TRBV19 and TRBJ1-1, the full variable domain is DGGITQSPKYLFRKEGQNVTLSCEQNLNHDAMYWYRQDPGQGLRLIYYSQIVNDFQKGDIAEGYSVSREKKESFPLTVTSAQKNPTAFYLCASSRGGTVNTEAFFGQGTRLTVV.

The table lists this clone with a count of one. The CDR3: CASSYSSRGEKLFF. In nucleotides, the CDR3 is TGTGCCAGCAGTTACTCTAGCAGGGGTGAAAAACTGTTTTTT. V and J are TRBV6-6 and TRBJ1-4; tentatively, D is TRBD1 (6 bases). Looked up from germline, CDR1 is MNHNY and CDR2 is SVGAGI (reference sequence). V lost 0 bases, J lost 7 bases, and 9 bases lay in between. This CDR3 is built from 14 residues.

This chain uses TRBV30 with TRBJ2-1; 10 bases line up with TRBD2. After removal of 2 bases from V and 7 bases from J, the junction contained 11 bases not matched to a gene. Germline CDR1 reads GTSNPN; CDR2 reads SVGIG (reference sequence). This CDR3 is built from 16 residues. CDR3 DNA: TGTGCCTGGAGTACGGGACTAGCGCAACCCCTGAATGAGCAGTTCTTC. It is translated as CAWSTGLAQPLNEQFF.

The chain employs TRBV5-4 and TRBJ2-1, with D unclear. V was cut by 4 bases and J by 0 bases, with 11 bases left in between. Germline V gene sequence: CDR1 SGHNT, CDR2 YYREEE (reference sequence). CDR3 length equals 15 residues. CDR3 nucleotide sequence: TGTGCCAGCAGCAAAGAATCGGGCTCCTACAATGAGCAGTTCTTC. Its translation is CASSKESGSYNEQFF. Looking up the rest from reference TRBV5-4 and TRBJ2-1 gives the full variable domain: ETGVTQSPTHLIKTRGQQVTLRCSSQSGHNTVSWYQQALGQGPQFIFQYYREEENGRGNFPPRFSGLQFPNYSSELNVNALELDDSALYLCASSKESGSYNEQFFGPGTRLTVL.

The rearrangement links TRBV6-1 to TRBJ1-1; tentative D call: TRBD1 (5 bases). CDR1 is MNHNS and CDR2 is SASEGT in the germline V gene. The CDR3 has 15 residues. Trimming cost V 0 bases and J 3 bases, with 11 bases left between them. The CDR3 loop reads CASSEAPRVDTEAFF. CDR3 DNA: TGTGCCAGCAGTGAAGCGCCCAGGGTCGACACTGAAGCTTTCTTT.

Details on this clone: Additional DNA sequences in this sample encode the identical CDR3. This CDR3 reads CASSLGGANTEAFF. In DNA form, the CDR3 reads TGTGCCAGCTCACTGGGAGGTGCGAACACTGAAGCTTTCTTT. This chain links TRBV18 with TRBJ1-1, with no clear D. Germline CDR1 is KGHSH and CDR2 is LQKENI. Trimming removed 4 bases at V and 1 base at J, with 10 bases between. The CDR3 spans 14 residues.

Written as DNA, the CDR3 is TGTGCCAGCAGTTTAGGGGGGGATCACTCTGGAAACACCATATATTTT. Translating it yields CASSLGGDHSGNTIYF. The chain employs TRBV28 and TRBJ1-3, with a weak D call TRBD1 (5 bases). CDR3 length: 16 amino acids. The germline V and J ends were trimmed by 2 bases and 0 bases, with 11 bases remaining between them. CDR1 and CDR2 from the germline V gene are MDHEN and SYDVKM.

The chain couples TRBV6-5 to TRBJ2-5, with D hard to call. The J call may be in error: the DNA end matches TRBJ2-7 better. The CDR3 is 12 residues long. In germline, CDR1 is MNHEY, CDR2 SVGAGI. This CDR3 reads CASRTDSYEQYF. DNA for the CDR3: TGTGCCAGCAGGACGGACTCCTACGAGCAGTACTTC.

The V call is TRBV7-8, the J call TRBJ2-7; D remains ambiguous. The CDR3 consists of 13 residues. The ends were cut back, 5 bases at V and 4 bases at J, with 12 bases in the middle. CDR1 and CDR2 (germline): SGHVS, FQNEAQ. The CDR3 loop reads CASSPGSKYEQYF. The CDR3 DNA reads TGTGCCAGCAGCCCCGGTTCCAAATACGAGCAGTACTTC.

On this clone itself: One junction end does not reproduce the germline sequence, and a read error may be involved. The chain has TRBV28 and TRBJ1-1; TRBD1 aligns across 7 bases. Germline CDR1 and CDR2: MDHEN and SYDVKM. The CDR3 sequence is 15 residues long. In nucleotides, the CDR3 is TGTGTCAGCAGTACCGGGACAGCTTTGAACACTGAAGCTTTCTTT. Translation: CVSSTGTALNTEAFF.

The chain has TRBV10-3 and TRBJ1-1; 7 positions match TRBD1. With V trimmed by 1 base and J by 1 base, 3 bases remained unmatched. This CDR3 is 15 amino acids long. CDR1 and CDR2 from the germline V gene are ENHRY and SYGVKD. The CDR3 spells CAISEYDRENTEAFF. CDR3 bases: TGTGCCATCAGTGAGTACGACAGGGAGAACACTGAAGCTTTCTTT.

This clone was recorded a few times. V usage is TRBV11-2 and J usage is TRBJ1-6, with 11 positions matching TRBD1. The germline V gene encodes CDR1 SGHAT and CDR2 FQNNGV. With 2 bases clipped from V and 10 bases from J, the junction kept 10 bases outside the gene matches. The CDR3 has 17 amino acids. This CDR3 is CASSLKRDRGFRSPLHF. DNA for the CDR3: TGTGCCAGCAGCTTAAAAAGGGACAGGGGGTTTAGATCACCCCTCCACTTT.

There are a few counts of this clone. This sequence joins TRBV6-1 and TRBJ1-1, with D possibly being TRBD1 (5 bases). Deletions cut 6 bases from V and 6 bases from J, with 17 bases between. In germline, CDR1 is MNHNS, CDR2 SASEGT. The CDR3 sequence is 14 residues long. For the CDR3, the DNA is TGTGCCAGCAGCCTATTCACGCCGGGGGCTGAAGCTTTCTTT. Protein product: CASSLFTPGAEAFF.

The V call is TRBV19, the J call TRBJ1-4; D call uncertain. V lost 4 bases, J lost 7 bases, and 13 bases lay in between. The CDR3 totals 14 residues. Per the germline V gene, CDR1 is LNHDA and CDR2 is SQIVND (reference sequence). The CDR3 sequence: CASSRRPGGEKLFF. The CDR3 DNA sequence: TGTGCCAGTAGTAGGAGGCCCGGTGGTGAAAAACTGTTTTTT.

This clone came up once. This chain joins TRBV29-1 and TRBJ2-7, with a possible D match to TRBD1 (6 bases). Trimming took off 7 bases at V and 2 bases at J, with 12 bases between the two ends. This CDR3 has 12 residues. Germline assignment: CDR1 SQVTM and CDR2 ANQGSEA. The CDR3 reads CSAWTEPYEQYF. The DNA of the CDR3 is TGCAGCGCCTGGACAGAGCCCTACGAGCAGTACTTC.